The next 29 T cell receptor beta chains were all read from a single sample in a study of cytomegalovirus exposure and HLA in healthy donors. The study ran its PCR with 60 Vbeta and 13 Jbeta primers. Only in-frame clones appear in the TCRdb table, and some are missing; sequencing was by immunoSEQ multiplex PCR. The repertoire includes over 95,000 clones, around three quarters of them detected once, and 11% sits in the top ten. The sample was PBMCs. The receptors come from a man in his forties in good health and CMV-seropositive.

Here the CDR3 reads CASSPRGGVETQYF. CDR3 coding DNA: TGTGCCAGCAGCCCCCGGGGAGGGGTAGAGACCCAGTACTTC. J is TRBJ2-5 and V is TRBV7-9; 7 bases are a match to TRBD2. Trimming took 5 bases from V and 4 from J; bases not matched to a gene: 7. The CDR3 has 14 amino acids. Germline CDR1 is SEHNR and CDR2 is FQNEAQ (reference sequence).

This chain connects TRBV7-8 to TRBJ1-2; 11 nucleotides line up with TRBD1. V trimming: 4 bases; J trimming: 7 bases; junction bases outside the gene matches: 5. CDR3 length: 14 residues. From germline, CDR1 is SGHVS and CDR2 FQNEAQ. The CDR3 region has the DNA TGTGCCAGCAGCTCAGGACAGGGGGCGCTTGGCTACACCTTC. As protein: CASSSGQGALGYTF.

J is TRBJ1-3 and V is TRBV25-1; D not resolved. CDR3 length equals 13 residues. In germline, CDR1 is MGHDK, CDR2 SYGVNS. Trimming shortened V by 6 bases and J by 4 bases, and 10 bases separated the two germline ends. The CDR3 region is CASSGGRGNTIYF. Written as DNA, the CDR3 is TGTGCCAGCAGCGGAGGGAGGGGAAACACCATATATTTT.

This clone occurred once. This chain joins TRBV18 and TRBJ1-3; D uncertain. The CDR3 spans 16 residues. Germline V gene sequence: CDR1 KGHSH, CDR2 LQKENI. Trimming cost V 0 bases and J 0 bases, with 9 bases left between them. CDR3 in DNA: TGTGCCAGCTCACCACCGCGCGCTATCTCTGGAAACACCATATATTTT. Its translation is CASSPPRAISGNTIYF.

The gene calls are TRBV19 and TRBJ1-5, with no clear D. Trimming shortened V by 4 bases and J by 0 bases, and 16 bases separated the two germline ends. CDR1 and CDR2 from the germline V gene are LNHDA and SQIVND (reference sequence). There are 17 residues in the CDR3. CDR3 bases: TGTGCCAGTAGTAGGGTCTGGGGAGTCTATAGCAATCAGCCCCAGCATTTT. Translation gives CASSRVWGVYSNQPQHF.

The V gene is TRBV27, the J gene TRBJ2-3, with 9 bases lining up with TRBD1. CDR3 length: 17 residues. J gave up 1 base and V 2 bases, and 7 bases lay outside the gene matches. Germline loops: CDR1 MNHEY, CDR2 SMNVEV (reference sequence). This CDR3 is CASSLLRQGGGTDTQYF. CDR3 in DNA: TGTGCCAGCAGTTTACTGAGACAGGGGGGCGGCACAGATACGCAGTATTTT.

The CDR3: CASSLGGGRYNEQFF. The CDR3 nucleotides are TGTGCCAGCAGCTTAGGCGGGGGGCGGTACAATGAGCAGTTCTTC. The rearrangement joins TRBV7-2 to TRBJ2-1; 8 bases match TRBD2. Trimming took 1 base from V and 4 from J; bases not matched to a gene: 3. The CDR3 extends over 15 amino acids. Germline V gene sequence: CDR1 SGHTA, CDR2 FQGNSA.

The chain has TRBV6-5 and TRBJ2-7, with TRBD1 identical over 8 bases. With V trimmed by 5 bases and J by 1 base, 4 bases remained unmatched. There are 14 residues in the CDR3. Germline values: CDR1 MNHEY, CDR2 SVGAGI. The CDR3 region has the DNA TGTGCCAGCAGTGTCCGGGACAGGTCCTACGAGCAGTACTTC. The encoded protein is CASSVRDRSYEQYF.

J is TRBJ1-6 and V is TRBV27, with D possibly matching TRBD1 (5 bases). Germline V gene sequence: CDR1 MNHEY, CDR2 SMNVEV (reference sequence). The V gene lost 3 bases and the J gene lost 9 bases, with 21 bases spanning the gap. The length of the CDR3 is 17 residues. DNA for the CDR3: TGTGCCAGCAGTTTTGACCCCTCTCCAGGGATGGGTTCACCCCTCCACTTT. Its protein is CASSFDPSPGMGSPLHF.

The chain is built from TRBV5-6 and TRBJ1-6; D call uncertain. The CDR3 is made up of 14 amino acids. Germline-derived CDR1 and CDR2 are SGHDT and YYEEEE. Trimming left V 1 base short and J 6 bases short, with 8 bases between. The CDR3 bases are TGTGCCAGCAGCTTGAGGCAGCGTAATTCACCCCTCCACTTT. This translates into CASSLRQRNSPLHF.

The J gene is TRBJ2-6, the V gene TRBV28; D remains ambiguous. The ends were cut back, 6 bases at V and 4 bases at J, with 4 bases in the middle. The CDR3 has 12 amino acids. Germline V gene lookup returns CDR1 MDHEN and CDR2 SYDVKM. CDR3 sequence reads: CASRSGANVLTF. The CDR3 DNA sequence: TGTGCCAGCAGGTCGGGGGCCAACGTCCTGACTTTC.

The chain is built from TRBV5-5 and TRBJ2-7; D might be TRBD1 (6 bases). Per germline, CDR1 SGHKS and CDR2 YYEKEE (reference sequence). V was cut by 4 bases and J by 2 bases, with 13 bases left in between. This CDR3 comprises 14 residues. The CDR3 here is CASSVVRDTYEQYF. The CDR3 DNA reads TGTGCCAGCAGCGTCGTCCGGGACACCTACGAGCAGTACTTC.

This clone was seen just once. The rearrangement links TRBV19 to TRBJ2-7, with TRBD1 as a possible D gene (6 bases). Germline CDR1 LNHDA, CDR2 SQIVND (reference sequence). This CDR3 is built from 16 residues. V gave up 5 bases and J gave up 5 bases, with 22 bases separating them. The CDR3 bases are TGTGCCAGTAGTCCCATTTACAGGGCAGGCGGAGACGAGCAGTACTTC. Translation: CASSPIYRAGGDEQYF.

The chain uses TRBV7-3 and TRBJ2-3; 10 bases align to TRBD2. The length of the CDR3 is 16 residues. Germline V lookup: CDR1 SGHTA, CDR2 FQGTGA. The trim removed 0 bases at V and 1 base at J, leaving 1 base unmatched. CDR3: CASSLTTSGGTDTQYF. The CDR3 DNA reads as TGTGCCAGCAGCTTAACTACTAGCGGGGGCACAGATACGCAGTATTTT.

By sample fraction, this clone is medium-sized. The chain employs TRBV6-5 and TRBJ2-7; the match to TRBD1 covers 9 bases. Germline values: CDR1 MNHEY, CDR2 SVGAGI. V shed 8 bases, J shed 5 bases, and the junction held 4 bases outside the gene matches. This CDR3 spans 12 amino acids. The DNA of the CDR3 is TGTGCCAGCGGGACAGGGTACCACGAGCAGTACTTC. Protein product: CASGTGYHEQYF.

This CDR3 reads CASSISWAGFQPQHF. The CDR3 region has the DNA TGTGCCAGTAGTATATCCTGGGCAGGGTTTCAGCCCCAGCATTTT. The rearrangement joins TRBV19 to TRBJ1-5; TRBD1 might be the D (5 bases). Germline values: CDR1 LNHDA, CDR2 SQIVND (reference sequence). This CDR3 has 15 residues. V was trimmed by 2 bases and J by 6 bases, leaving 14 bases between them.

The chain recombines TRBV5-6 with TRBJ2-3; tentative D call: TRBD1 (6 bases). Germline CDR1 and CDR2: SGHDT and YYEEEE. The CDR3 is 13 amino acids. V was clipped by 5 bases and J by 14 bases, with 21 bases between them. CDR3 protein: CASRVTGQQVRYF. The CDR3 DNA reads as TGTGCCAGCAGAGTCACAGGGCAACAAGTAAGGTATTTT.

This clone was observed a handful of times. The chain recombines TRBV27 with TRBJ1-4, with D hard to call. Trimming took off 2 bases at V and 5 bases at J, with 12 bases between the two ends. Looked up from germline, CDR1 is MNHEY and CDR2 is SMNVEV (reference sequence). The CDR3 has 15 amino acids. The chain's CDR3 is CASSLVFANNEKLFF. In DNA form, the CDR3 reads TGTGCCAGCAGTTTAGTGTTCGCTAACAATGAAAAACTGTTTTTT.

This chain's CDR3 is CAIGGSYEQYF. The CDR3 DNA sequence: TGTGCCATCGGAGGGTCCTACGAGCAGTACTTC. The chain joins TRBV10-3 to TRBJ2-7, with D possibly TRBD2 on 6 matching bases. CDR3 length equals 11 residues. The germline V gene has CDR1 ENHRY and CDR2 SYGVKD. With 8 bases removed from V and 1 base from J, the gap between germline ends came to 6 bases.

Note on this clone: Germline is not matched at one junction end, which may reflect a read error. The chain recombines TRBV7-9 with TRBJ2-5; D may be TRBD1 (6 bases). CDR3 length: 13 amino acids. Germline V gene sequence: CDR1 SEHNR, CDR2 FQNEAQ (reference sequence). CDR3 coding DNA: TGTTCCAGCAGCTTGGGGGCACAAGAGACCCAGTACTTC. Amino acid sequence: CSSSLGAQETQYF.

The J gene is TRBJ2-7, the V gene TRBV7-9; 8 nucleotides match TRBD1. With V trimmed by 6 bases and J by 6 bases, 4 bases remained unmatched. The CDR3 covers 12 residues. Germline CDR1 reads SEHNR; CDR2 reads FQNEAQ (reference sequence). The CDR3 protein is CASRSDRAEQYF. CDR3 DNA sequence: TGTGCCAGCAGATCGGACAGGGCCGAGCAGTACTTC.

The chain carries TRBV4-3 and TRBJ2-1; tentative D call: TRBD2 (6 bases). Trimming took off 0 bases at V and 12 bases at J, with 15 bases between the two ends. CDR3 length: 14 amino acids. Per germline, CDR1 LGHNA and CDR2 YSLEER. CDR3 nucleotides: TGCGCCAGCAGCCAAGATTCGGGGACTCGGGGGCAGTTCTTC. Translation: CASSQDSGTRGQFF.

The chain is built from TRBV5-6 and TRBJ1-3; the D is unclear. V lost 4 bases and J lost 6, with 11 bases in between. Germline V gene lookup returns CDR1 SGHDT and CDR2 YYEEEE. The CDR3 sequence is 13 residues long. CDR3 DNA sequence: TGTGCCAGCAGCGGGCGGAGGATAAACACCATATATTTT. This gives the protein CASSGRRINTIYF.

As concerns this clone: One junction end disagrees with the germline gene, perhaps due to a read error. The CDR3 coding sequence is TGTTCCAGCAGCCAAGAAGGGGGTATGGTCTTAGCCAAAAACATTCAGTACTTC. This encodes CSSSQEGGMVLAKNIQYF. The chain recombines TRBV7-9 with TRBJ2-4; the D gene is possibly TRBD1 (6 bases). Germline V gene lookup returns CDR1 SEHNR and CDR2 FQNEAQ (reference sequence). CDR3 length: 18 residues.

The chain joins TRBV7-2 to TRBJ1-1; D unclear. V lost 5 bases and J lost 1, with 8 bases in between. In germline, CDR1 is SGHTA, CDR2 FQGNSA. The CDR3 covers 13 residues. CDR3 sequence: CASSVGPNTEAFF. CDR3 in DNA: TGTGCCAGCAGCGTTGGCCCGAACACTGAAGCTTTCTTT.

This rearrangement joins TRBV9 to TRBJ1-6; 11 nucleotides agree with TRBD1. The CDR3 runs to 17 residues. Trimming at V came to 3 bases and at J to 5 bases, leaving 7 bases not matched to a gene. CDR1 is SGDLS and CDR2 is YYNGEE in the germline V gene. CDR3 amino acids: CASSAHGDRGNNSPLHF. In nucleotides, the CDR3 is TGTGCCAGCAGCGCCCACGGGGACAGGGGGAATAATTCACCCCTCCACTTT. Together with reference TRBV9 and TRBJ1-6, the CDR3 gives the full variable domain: DSGVTQTPKHLITATGQRVTLRCSPRSGDLSVYWYQQSLDQGLQFLIQYYNGEERAKGNILERFSAQQFPDLHSELNLSSLELGDSALYFCASSAHGDRGNNSPLHFGNGTRLTVT.

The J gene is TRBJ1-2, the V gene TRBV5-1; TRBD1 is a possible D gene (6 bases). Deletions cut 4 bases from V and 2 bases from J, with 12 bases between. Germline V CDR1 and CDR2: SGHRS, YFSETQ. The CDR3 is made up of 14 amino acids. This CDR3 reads CASSATGGNYGYTF. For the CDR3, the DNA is TGCGCCAGCAGCGCGACAGGTGGGAACTATGGCTACACCTTC.

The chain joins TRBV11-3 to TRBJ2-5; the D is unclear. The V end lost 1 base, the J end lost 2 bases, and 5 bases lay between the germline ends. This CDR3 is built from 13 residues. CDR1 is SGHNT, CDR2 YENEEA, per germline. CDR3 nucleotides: TGTGCCAGCAGCTTAGGTCAGCAAGAGACCCAGTACTTC. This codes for CASSLGQQETQYF.

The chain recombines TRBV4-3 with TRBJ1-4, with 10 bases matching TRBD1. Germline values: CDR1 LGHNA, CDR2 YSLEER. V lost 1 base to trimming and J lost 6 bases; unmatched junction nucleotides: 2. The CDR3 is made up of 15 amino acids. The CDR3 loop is CASSQGGTGDEKLFF. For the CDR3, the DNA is TGCGCCAGCAGCCAAGGGGGGACAGGGGATGAAAAACTGTTTTTT.